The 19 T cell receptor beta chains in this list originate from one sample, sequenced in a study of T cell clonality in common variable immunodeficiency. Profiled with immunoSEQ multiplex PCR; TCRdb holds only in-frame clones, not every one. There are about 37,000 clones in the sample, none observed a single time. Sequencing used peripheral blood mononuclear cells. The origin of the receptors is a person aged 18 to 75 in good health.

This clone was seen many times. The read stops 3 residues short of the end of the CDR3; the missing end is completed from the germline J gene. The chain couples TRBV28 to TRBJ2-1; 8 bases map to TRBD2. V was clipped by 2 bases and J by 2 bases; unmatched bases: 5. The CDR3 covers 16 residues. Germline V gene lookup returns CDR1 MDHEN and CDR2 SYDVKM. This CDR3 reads CASSLLAGSTYNEQFF. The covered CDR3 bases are TGTGCCAGCAGTTTACTAGCGGGCTCTACCTACAATGAG.

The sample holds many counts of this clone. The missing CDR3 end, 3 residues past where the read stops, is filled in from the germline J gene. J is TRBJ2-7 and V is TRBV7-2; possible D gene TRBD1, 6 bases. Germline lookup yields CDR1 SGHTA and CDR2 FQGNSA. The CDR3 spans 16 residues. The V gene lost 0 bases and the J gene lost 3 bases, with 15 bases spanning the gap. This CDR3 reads CASSLASQGLGYEQYF. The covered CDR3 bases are TGTGCCAGCAGCTTAGCCTCACAGGGCCTTGGCTACGAG.

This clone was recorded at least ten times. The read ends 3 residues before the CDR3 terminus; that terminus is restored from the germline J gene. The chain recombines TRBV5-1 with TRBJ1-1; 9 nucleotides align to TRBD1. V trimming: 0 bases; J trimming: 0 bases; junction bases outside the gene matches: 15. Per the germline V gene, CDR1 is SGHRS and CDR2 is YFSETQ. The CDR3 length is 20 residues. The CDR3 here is CASSLETYRGRSPMNTEAFF. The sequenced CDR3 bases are TGCGCCAGCAGCTTGGAGACCTACAGGGGGCGGTCGCCAATGAACACTGAA.

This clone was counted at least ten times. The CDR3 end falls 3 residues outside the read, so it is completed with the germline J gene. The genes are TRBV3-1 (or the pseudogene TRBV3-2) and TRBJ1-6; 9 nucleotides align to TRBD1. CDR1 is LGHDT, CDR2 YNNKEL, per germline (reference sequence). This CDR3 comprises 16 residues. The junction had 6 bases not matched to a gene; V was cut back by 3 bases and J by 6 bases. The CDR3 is CASSHGNRGRNSPLHF. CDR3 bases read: TGTGCCAGCAGCCATGGAAACAGGGGGCGTAATTCACCC.

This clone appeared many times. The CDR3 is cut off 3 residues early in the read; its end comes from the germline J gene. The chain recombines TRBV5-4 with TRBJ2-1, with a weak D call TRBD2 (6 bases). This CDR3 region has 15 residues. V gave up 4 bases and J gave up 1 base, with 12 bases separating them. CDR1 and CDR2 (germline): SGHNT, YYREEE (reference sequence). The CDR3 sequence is CASSQFSGSYNEQFF. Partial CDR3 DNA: TGTGCCAGCAGCCAATTTAGCGGATCCTACAATGAG.

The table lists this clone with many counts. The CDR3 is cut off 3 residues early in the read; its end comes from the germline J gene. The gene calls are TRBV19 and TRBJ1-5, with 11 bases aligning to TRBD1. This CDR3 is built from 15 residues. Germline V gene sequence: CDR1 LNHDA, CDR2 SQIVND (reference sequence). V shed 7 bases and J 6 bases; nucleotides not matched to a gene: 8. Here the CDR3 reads CASTDRGRNGQPQHF. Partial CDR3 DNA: TGTGCCAGTACGGACAGGGGGCGGAATGGTCAGCCC.

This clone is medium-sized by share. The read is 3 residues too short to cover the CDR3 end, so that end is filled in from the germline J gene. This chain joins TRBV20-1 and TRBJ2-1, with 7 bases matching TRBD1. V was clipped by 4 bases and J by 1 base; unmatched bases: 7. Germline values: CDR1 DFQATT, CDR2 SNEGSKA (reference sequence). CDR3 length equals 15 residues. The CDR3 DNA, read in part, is TGCAGTGCTACCACAGGGGACCAGTCCTACAATGAG. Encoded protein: CSATTGDQSYNE. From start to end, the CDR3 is CSATTGDQSYNEQFF.

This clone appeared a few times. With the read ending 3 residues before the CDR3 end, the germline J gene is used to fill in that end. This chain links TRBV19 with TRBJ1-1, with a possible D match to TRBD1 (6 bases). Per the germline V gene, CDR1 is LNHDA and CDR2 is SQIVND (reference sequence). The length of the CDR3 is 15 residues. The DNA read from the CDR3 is TGTGCCAGTAGTATAGCCTCCGGGACATCCTACGAG. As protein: CASSIASGTSYE. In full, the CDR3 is CASSIASGTSYEAFF. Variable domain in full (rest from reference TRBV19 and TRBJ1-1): DGGITQSPKYLFRKEGQNVTLSCEQNLNHDAMYWYRQDPGQGLRLIYYSQIVNDFQKGDIAEGYSVSREKKESFPLTVTSAQKNPTAFYLCASSIASGTSYEAFFGQGTRLTVV.

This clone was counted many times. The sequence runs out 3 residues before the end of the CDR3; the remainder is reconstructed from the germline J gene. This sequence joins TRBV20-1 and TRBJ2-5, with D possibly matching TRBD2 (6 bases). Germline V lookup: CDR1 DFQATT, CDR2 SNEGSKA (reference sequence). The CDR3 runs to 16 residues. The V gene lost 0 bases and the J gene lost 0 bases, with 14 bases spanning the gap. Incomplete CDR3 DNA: TGCAGTGCTAGAGATGTAGCGGCCGTGTACCAAGAGACC. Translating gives CSARDVAAVYQET. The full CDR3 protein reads CSARDVAAVYQETQYF.

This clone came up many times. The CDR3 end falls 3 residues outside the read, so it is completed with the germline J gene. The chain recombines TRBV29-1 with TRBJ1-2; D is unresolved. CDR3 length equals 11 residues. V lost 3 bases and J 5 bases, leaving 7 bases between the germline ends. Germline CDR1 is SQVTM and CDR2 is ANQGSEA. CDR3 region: CSVDSGYGYTF. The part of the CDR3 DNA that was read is TGCAGCGTTGATTCGGGGTATGGC.

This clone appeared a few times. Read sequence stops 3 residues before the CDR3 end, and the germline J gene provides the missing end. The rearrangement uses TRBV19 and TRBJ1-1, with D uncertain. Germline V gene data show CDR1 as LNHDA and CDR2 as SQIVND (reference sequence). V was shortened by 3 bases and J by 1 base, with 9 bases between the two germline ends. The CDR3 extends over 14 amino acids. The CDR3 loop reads CASSIQGTNTEAFF. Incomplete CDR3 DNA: TGTGCCAGTAGTATTCAAGGTACGAACACTGAA.

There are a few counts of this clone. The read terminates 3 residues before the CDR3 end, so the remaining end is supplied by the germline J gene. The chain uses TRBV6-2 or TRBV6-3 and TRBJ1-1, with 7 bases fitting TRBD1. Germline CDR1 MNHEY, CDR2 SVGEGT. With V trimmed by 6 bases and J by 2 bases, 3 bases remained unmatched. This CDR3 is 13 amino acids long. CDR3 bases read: TGTGCCAGCAGGGGACAGACCAACACTGAA. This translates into CASRGQTNTE. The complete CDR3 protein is CASRGQTNTEAFF.

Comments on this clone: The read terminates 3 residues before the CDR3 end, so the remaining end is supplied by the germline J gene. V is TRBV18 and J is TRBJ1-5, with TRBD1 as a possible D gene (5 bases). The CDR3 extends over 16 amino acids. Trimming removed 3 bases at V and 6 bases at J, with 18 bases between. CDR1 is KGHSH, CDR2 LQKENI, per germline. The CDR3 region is CASSPFDPGSSQPQHF. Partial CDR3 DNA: TGTGCCAGCTCACCCTTCGATCCAGGGTCGAGTCAGCCC.

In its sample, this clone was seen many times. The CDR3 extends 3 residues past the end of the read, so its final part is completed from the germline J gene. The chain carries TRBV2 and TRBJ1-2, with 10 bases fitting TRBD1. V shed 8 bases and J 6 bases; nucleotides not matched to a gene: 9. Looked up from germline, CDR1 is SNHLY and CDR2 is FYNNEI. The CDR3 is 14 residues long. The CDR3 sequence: CASVYSGTGDGYTF. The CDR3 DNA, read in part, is TGTGCCAGCGTATACTCCGGGACAGGGGATGGC.

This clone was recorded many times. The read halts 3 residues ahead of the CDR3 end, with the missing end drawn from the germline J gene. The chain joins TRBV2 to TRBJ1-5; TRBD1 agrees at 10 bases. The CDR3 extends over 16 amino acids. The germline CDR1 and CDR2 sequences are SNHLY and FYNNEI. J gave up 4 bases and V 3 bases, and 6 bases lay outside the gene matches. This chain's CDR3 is CASSDVGGQGNQPQHF. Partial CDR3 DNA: TGTGCCAGCAGTGACGTTGGGGGACAGGGGAATCAGCCC.

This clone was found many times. CDR3 protein: CASSAGTGGNQPQHF. CDR3 DNA (partial): TGTGCCAGTAGTGCCGGGACAGGGGGCAATCAGCCC. The chain recombines TRBV19 with TRBJ1-5; 10 bases line up with TRBD1. The read halts 3 residues ahead of the CDR3 end, with the missing end drawn from the germline J gene. The CDR3 covers 15 residues. Unmatched junction bases numbered 3, after V lost 5 bases and J lost 2 bases. The germline V gene has CDR1 LNHDA and CDR2 SQIVND (reference sequence).

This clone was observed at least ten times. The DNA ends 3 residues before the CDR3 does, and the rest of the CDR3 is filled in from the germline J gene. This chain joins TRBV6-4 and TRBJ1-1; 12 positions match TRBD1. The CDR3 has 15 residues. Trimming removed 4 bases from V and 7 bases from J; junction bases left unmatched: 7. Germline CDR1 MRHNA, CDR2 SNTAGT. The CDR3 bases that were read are TGTGCCAGCAGTGTCGGGACAGGGGGCGAAAGTGAA. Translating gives CASSVGTGGESE. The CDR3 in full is CASSVGTGGESEAFF.

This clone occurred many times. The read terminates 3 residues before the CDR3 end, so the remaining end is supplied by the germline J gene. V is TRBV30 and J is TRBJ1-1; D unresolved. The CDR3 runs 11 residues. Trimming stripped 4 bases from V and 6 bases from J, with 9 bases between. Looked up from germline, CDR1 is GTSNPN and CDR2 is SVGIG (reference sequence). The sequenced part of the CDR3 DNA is TGTGCCTGGACGCAGATCTCTGAA. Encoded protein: CAWTQISE. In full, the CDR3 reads CAWTQISEAFF.

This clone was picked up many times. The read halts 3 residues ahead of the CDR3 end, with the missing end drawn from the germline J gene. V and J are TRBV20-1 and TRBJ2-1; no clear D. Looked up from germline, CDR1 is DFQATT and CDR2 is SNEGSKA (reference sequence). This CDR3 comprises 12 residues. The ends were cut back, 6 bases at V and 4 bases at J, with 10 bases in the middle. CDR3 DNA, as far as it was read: TGCAGTGCCCCCGAGAGGTACAATGAG. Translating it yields CSAPERYNE. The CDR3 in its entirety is CSAPERYNEQFF.